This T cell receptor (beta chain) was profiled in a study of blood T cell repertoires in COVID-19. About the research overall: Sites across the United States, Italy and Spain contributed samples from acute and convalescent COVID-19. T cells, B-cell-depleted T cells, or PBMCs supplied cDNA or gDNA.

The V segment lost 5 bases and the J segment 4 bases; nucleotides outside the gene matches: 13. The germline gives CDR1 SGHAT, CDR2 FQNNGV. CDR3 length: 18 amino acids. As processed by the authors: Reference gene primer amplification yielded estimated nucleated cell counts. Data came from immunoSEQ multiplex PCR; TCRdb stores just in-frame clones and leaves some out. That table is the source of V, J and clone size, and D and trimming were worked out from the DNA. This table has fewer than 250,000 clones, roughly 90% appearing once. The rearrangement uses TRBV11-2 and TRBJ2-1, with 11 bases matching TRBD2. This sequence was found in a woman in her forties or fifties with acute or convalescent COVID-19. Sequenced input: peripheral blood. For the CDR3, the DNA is TGTGCCAGCAGCGCAAAGACACTAGCGGGGGACCCGTACAATGAGCAGTTCTTC. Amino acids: CASSAKTLAGDPYNEQFF.